The text below deals with one TCR beta chain. This sample was included in a study of blood T cell repertoires in COVID-19. At the level of the study: PBMCs, B-cell-depleted T cells, or T cells were the source of the cDNA or gDNA that made up the material.

TCRdb keeps only in-frame clones here, not all; method: immunoSEQ multiplex PCR. The sample has approximately 150,000 clones, more than 65% seen once. The clonotype originates from a man between 65 and 85 years old with active or convalescent COVID-19. The material sequenced was peripheral blood.

CDR3 in amino acids: CASSPGTGIAFF. In DNA form, the CDR3 reads TGTGCCAGCTCACCCGGGACAGGTATTGCTTTCTTT. V gene TRBV18 combines with J gene TRBJ1-1; 8 bases line up with TRBD1. V gave up 3 bases and J gave up 11 bases; unmatched junction bases: 5. Per germline, CDR1 KGHSH and CDR2 LQKENI. The CDR3 extends over 12 amino acids.